This T cell receptor (beta chain) came from a study of shared clonotypes between healthy human individuals. Study-wide background: CD4 naive cells filled three plates per donor, CD4 memory three, CD8 naive two and CD8 memory one. Study-wide points: Depth of sequencing was expected to influence donor clonotype sharing. Generation of non-shared clonotypes was less probable than generation of clonotypes shared by all four donors.

Terminally differentiated effector memory CD45RA+ cells were excluded by CCR7 positive selection of CD45RO-negative cells. The authors ran the assay at deep level. Here immunoSEQ multiplex PCR was the method, and the copy in TCRdb shows in-frame clones only, minus some. The table lists 2 million to 2.5 million clones, about 95% of them singletons, with about 1.1% in the top ten. This CDR3 has 14 residues. Germline lookup yields CDR1 MDHEN and CDR2 SYDVKM. Trimming removed 3 bases from V and 5 bases from J; junction bases left unmatched: 4. In regard to this clone: The antigen is not known.

The material sequenced was naive CD8+ T cells sorted from blood. The receptor was derived from a man aged 18 to 35 in good health. This chain joins TRBV28 and TRBJ2-1; 7 bases match TRBD2. The CDR3 DNA reads TGTGCCAGCAGTTTTCATGGGGGGGACAATGAGCAGTTCTTC. This encodes CASSFHGGDNEQFF.